The 26 T cell receptor beta chains reported below all come from one sample, sequenced in a study of OX40 agonist ivuxolimab in advanced cancers. The method behind the library was the immunoSEQ multiplex PCR assay. In TCRdb, the immuneACCESS table is reduced to in-frame sequences with V and J assigned. These tables do not hold every clone; where another copy was compared, an unresolved V gene accounts for under half, and the others remain unexplained. Across this sample there are approximately 20,000 clones, with roughly 89% seen only once. Around 50% of the sample is in the top ten clones. The sequenced sample was CD4+ or CD8+ T cells sorted from blood, obtained in a trial of the OX40 agonist ivuxolimab. Receptor source: an adult with an advanced solid tumor such as melanoma, head and neck, liver or kidney cancer.

The chain combines TRBV2 with TRBJ1-5, with D maybe TRBD1 (5 bases). CDR3 length: 15 residues. Germline loops: CDR1 SNHLY, CDR2 FYNNEI. V dropped 6 bases and J dropped 4 bases, with 16 bases sitting between them. CDR3 region: CASSPFGGVNQPQHF. The CDR3 nucleotides read TGTGCCAGCAGCCCGTTTGGGGGGGTAAATCAGCCCCAGCATTTT.

The chain links TRBV6-5 to TRBJ2-1, with 11 bases matching TRBD2. The J segment lost 4 bases and the V segment lost 5 bases, leaving 4 bases of the junction unmatched. This CDR3 comprises 15 residues. The germline V gene has CDR1 MNHEY and CDR2 SVGAGI. In DNA, the CDR3 is TGTGCCAGCAGTCCTGGGACTAGCGGATACAATGAGCAGTTCTTC. Translation gives CASSPGTSGYNEQFF.

The gene calls are TRBV6-1 and TRBJ2-1, with D maybe TRBD2 (6 bases). Germline assignment: CDR1 MNHNS and CDR2 SASEGT. V was trimmed by 3 bases and J by 6 bases, leaving 12 bases between them. This CDR3 contains 14 residues. The CDR3 sequence: CASSDREWVNEQFF. CDR3 coding DNA: TGTGCCAGCAGTGATCGGGAGTGGGTCAATGAGCAGTTCTTC.

This chain links TRBV27 with TRBJ2-1, with unresolved D. Trimming took off 4 bases at V and 0 bases at J, with 7 bases between the two ends. The germline V gene has CDR1 MNHEY and CDR2 SMNVEV (reference sequence). This CDR3 has 14 amino acids. CDR3 nucleotides: TGTGCCAGCAGTTATACGAGCTCCTACAATGAGCAGTTCTTC. Protein sequence: CASSYTSSYNEQFF.

The chain employs TRBV11-3 and TRBJ2-7; the D gene is possibly TRBD1 (5 bases). V was pared by 5 bases and J by 4 bases, with 9 bases between. The CDR3 is 12 residues long. Germline V gene lookup returns CDR1 SGHNT and CDR2 YENEEA. The CDR3, as DNA: TGTGCCAGCAGCACCGACAGATACGAGCAGTACTTC. Translating gives CASSTDRYEQYF.

The rearrangement links TRBV9 to TRBJ1-5, with D maybe TRBD1 (5 bases). Germline loops: CDR1 SGDLS, CDR2 YYNGEE. The V and J ends lost 3 bases and 2 bases respectively, with 18 bases between them. This CDR3 comprises 17 residues. Here the CDR3 DNA reads TGTGCCAGCAGCGGCGGCCCCGGACAAGGAGGCAATCAGCCCCAGCATTTT. It yields the protein CASSGGPGQGGNQPQHF.

In nucleotides, the CDR3 is TGTGCCAGCAGCTTACGAGGCAGATCTAACACCGGGGAGCTGTTTTTT. It codes for CASSLRGRSNTGELFF. The chain links TRBV7-9 to TRBJ2-2; no firm D call. The CDR3 has 16 residues. Germline V gives CDR1 SEHNR, CDR2 FQNEAQ (reference sequence). The germline V and J ends were trimmed by 2 bases and 2 bases, with 12 bases remaining between them.

J is TRBJ2-7 and V is TRBV19; D assignment may be TRBD1 or TRBD2 (5 bases each). The germline V gene encodes CDR1 LNHDA and CDR2 SQIVND (reference sequence). There are 16 residues in the CDR3. V was clipped by 3 bases and J by 3 bases, with 18 bases between them. CDR3 DNA: TGTGCCAGTAGTATCGGGGCAGGTGACCTCGGCTACGAGCAGTACTTC. It translates to CASSIGAGDLGYEQYF. Full variable domain (remainder filled in from reference TRBV19 and TRBJ2-7): DGGITQSPKYLFRKEGQNVTLSCEQNLNHDAMYWYRQDPGQGLRLIYYSQIVNDFQKGDIAEGYSVSREKKESFPLTVTSAQKNPTAFYLCASSIGAGDLGYEQYFGPGTRLTVT.

This clone was recorded only once. CDR3 in amino acids: CASSPPVGSSYNEQFF. The CDR3 DNA follows: TGTGCCAGCTCACCACCGGTCGGTAGCTCCTACAATGAGCAGTTCTTC. The rearrangement uses TRBV18 and TRBJ2-1, with D unresolved. Trimming removed 0 bases from V and 0 bases from J, with 9 bases in between. The CDR3 has 16 amino acids. Looked up from germline, CDR1 is KGHSH and CDR2 is LQKENI.

The rearrangement joins TRBV28 to TRBJ2-4; D is possibly TRBD1 (5 bases). V lost 7 bases and J 2 bases, leaving 15 bases between the germline ends. Germline assignment: CDR1 MDHEN and CDR2 SYDVKM. The CDR3 consists of 15 residues. This chain's CDR3 is CASNDLQGSKNIQYF. CDR3 bases: TGTGCCAGCAACGATCTTCAGGGTTCCAAAAACATTCAGTACTTC. Filled out from reference TRBV28 and TRBJ2-4, the complete variable domain reads DVKVTQSSRYLVKRTGEKVFLECVQDMDHENMFWYRQDPGLGLRLIYFSYDVKMKEKGDIPEGYSVSREKKERFSLILESASTNQTSMYLCASNDLQGSKNIQYFGAGTRLSVL.

V gene TRBV29-1 combines with J gene TRBJ1-2; D is perhaps TRBD1 (6 bases). Trimming took off 8 bases at V and 3 bases at J, with 13 bases between the two ends. The germline gives CDR1 SQVTM, CDR2 ANQGSEA. The CDR3 loop spans 12 amino acids. The CDR3 here is CSPEGGDYGYTF. In DNA, the CDR3 is TGCAGCCCTGAGGGGGGGGACTATGGCTACACCTTC.

V is TRBV7-9 and J is TRBJ1-1, with D hard to call. CDR3 length: 15 amino acids. The germline V gene encodes CDR1 SEHNR and CDR2 FQNEAQ (reference sequence). V was pared by 0 bases and J by 4 bases, with 12 bases between. The CDR3 DNA reads TGTGCCAGCAGCTTAGCGCGGTCAGAGAGCACTGAAGCTTTCTTT. Residues: CASSLARSESTEAFF.

CDR3 coding DNA: TGTGCCAGCAGTCCCGCGGGTGGAGGGCAGTATTTT. It is translated as CASSPAGGGQYF. The chain joins TRBV27 to TRBJ2-3, with a weak D call TRBD2 (5 bases). The CDR3 sequence is 12 residues long. Germline V CDR1 and CDR2: MNHEY, SMNVEV (reference sequence). The germline V and J ends were trimmed by 5 bases and 11 bases, with 14 bases remaining between them.

The chain links TRBV2 to TRBJ2-1; a weak D match, TRBD2 (6 bases). The germline gives CDR1 SNHLY, CDR2 FYNNEI. V was pared by 7 bases and J by 0 bases, with 13 bases between. CDR3 length: 15 residues. Here the CDR3 reads CASTVLAFSYNEQFF. The CDR3 DNA sequence: TGTGCCAGCACCGTTCTAGCGTTCTCCTACAATGAGCAGTTCTTC.

The rearrangement uses TRBV7-9 and TRBJ2-7, with 10 nucleotides matching TRBD1. This CDR3 is 16 amino acids long. J was trimmed by 2 bases and V by 2 bases; bases with no gene match: 6. The germline V gene encodes CDR1 SEHNR and CDR2 FQNEAQ (reference sequence). CDR3 in DNA: TGTGCCAGCAGCTTAACGGGACAGGGGACCCCCTACGAGCAGTACTTC. Translated, it gives CASSLTGQGTPYEQYF.

The CDR3 loop is CASSLTGGVGYGYTF. CDR3 sequence (DNA): TGTGCCAGCAGCCTGACAGGGGGCGTTGGTTATGGCTACACCTTC. The rearrangement joins TRBV5-5 to TRBJ1-2; 10 bases map to TRBD1. The CDR3 length is 15 residues. Germline CDR1 and CDR2: SGHKS and YYEKEE (reference sequence). V lost 4 bases and J lost 5; bases outside the gene matches: 8.

V usage is TRBV27 and J usage is TRBJ2-3, with 8 bases aligning to TRBD1. J lost 6 bases, V lost 4 bases, and 6 bases had no gene match. The CDR3 covers 14 residues. Germline V CDR1 and CDR2: MNHEY, SMNVEV (reference sequence). For the CDR3, the DNA is TGTGCCAGCAGTTACCAGGGGGCCGGGGATACGCAGTATTTT. This sequence encodes CASSYQGAGDTQYF.

The chain is built from TRBV6-5 and TRBJ2-5; D perhaps matches TRBD1 (6 bases). The CDR3 consists of 14 residues. CDR1 is MNHEY, CDR2 SVGAGI, per germline. Trimming took off 6 bases at V and 1 base at J, with 12 bases between the two ends. Written as DNA, the CDR3 is TGTGCCAGCAGCCCCGTGGGGGCCCAAGAGACCCAGTACTTC. This gives the protein CASSPVGAQETQYF.

The rearrangement joins TRBV7-9 to TRBJ2-5, with 7 positions matching TRBD1. This CDR3 is 14 amino acids long. V lost 4 bases and J lost 5; bases outside the gene matches: 7. Germline V gives CDR1 SEHNR, CDR2 FQNEAQ (reference sequence). The CDR3 sequence is CASSSQTGTETQYF. Here the CDR3 DNA reads TGTGCCAGCAGCTCACAGACAGGGACGGAGACCCAGTACTTC.

V gene TRBV6-5 combines with J gene TRBJ2-7; 7 bases align to TRBD1. With 4 bases clipped from V and 3 bases from J, the junction kept 9 bases outside the gene matches. CDR3 length: 15 residues. Germline CDR1 is MNHEY and CDR2 is SVGAGI. The CDR3 nucleotides read TGTGCCAGCAGTTTCGGCAGGGGGTTTGTCTACGAGCAGTACTTC. Protein: CASSFGRGFVYEQYF.

The V gene is TRBV27, the J gene TRBJ2-2; unclear D gene. With 2 bases removed from V and 5 bases from J, the gap between germline ends came to 3 bases. The CDR3 spans 12 residues. CDR1 and CDR2 (germline): MNHEY, SMNVEV (reference sequence). The CDR3 DNA sequence: TGTGCCAGCAGTTTAAAAACCGGGGAGCTGTTTTTT. This gives the protein CASSLKTGELFF.

The J gene is TRBJ2-1, the V gene TRBV9; possibly TRBD2 for D (5 bases). The CDR3 is 12 amino acids. CDR1 SGDLS and CDR2 YYNGEE come from the germline V gene. V was cut by 7 bases and J by 9 bases, with 14 bases left in between. The CDR3 sequence: CASAQREFEQFF. CDR3 nucleotides: TGTGCCAGCGCCCAGAGGGAGTTTGAGCAGTTCTTC.

This rearrangement joins TRBV6-5 to TRBJ2-1; unclear D gene. The CDR3 runs to 13 residues. Trimming pared 5 bases from V and 0 bases from J, leaving 5 bases between. The germline CDR1 and CDR2 sequences are MNHEY and SVGAGI. The CDR3, as DNA: TGTGCCAGCAGTCCTTCCTCCTACAATGAGCAGTTCTTC. This encodes CASSPSSYNEQFF.

The chain joins TRBV18 to TRBJ1-1; possible D gene TRBD1, 5 bases. This CDR3 is 15 amino acids long. Germline assignment: CDR1 KGHSH and CDR2 LQKENI. Trimming left V 0 bases short and J 0 bases short, with 8 bases between. CDR3: CASSPPKGLNTEAFF. The CDR3 nucleotides read TGTGCCAGCTCACCACCGAAGGGGCTGAACACTGAAGCTTTCTTT.

The chain employs TRBV23-1 and TRBJ2-7; 8 bases line up with TRBD2. TRBV23-1 is annotated as an ORF whose role is uncertain. Trimming removed 0 bases from V and 7 bases from J; junction bases left unmatched: 20. The CDR3 has 19 amino acids. CDR3 loop: CASSQSAGGNCGRTREQYF. The DNA of the CDR3 is TGCGCCAGCAGTCAATCCGCGGGGGGAAATTGCGGGAGGACGAGGGAGCAGTACTTC.

This chain uses TRBV21-1 with TRBJ2-7; the listed D gene, TRBD2, was not tested against the DNA. TRBV21-1 represents a pseudogene. This CDR3 has 19 amino acids. The CDR3 coding sequence is TGTGCCAGCAGCAGACTCAGCCCGTGGCCGAGGCGGATCTCCTACGAGCAGTACTTC. Amino acids: CASSRLSPWPRRISYEQYF.